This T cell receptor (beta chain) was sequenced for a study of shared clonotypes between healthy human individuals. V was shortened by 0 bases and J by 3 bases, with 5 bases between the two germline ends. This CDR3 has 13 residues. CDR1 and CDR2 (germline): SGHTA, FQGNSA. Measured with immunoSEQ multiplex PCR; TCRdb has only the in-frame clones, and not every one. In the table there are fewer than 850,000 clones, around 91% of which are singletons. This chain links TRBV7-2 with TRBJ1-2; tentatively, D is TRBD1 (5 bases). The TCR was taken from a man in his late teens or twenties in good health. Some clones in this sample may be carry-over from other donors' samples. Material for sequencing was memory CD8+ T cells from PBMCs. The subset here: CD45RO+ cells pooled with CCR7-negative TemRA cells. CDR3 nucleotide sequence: TGTGCCAGCAGCTTAGCAGGGGACTATGGCTACACCTTC. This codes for CASSLAGDYGYTF.